This T cell receptor beta chain stems from a study of PD-L1 blockade in urothelial cancer. Whole-study context: Blood samples contained a median roughly 150,000 T cells.

Sequencing used immunoSEQ multiplex PCR; TCRdb keeps in-frame clones, though not all of them. The table includes some 60,000 clones, about 86% detected once. Trimming left V 1 base short and J 1 base short, with 8 bases between. The V gene's germline CDR1 is LNHNV and CDR2 YYDKDF (reference sequence). CDR3 length: 14 amino acids. The starting material was PBMCs, obtained around atezolizumab (anti-PD-L1) treatment. This TCR derives from a middle-aged man with urothelial cancer. V is TRBV15 and J is TRBJ2-7, with D possibly matching TRBD1 (5 bases). CDR3 sequence (DNA): TGTGCCACCAGCAGAGTTAAGGGGTCCTACGAGCAGTACTTC. The encoded protein is CATSRVKGSYEQYF.